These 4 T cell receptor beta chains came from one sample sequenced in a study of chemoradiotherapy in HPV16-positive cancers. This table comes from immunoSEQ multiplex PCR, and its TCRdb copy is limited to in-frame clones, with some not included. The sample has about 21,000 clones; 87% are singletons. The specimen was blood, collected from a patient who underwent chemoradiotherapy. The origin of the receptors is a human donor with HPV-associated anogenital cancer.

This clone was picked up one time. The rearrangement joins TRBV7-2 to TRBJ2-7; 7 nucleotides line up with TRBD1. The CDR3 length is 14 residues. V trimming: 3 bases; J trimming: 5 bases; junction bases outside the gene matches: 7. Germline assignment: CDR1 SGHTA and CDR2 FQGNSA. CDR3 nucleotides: TGTGCCAGCAGCTTTGACAGGGTTATCAACGAGCAGTACTTC. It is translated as CASSFDRVINEQYF.

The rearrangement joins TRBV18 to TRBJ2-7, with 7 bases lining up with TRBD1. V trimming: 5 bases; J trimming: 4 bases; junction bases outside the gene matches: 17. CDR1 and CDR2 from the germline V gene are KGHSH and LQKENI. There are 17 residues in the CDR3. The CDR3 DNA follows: TGTGCCAGCTCATCCAACCCGACAGGGCGGTTAAGGTACGAGCAGTACTTC. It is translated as CASSSNPTGRLRYEQYF.

The CDR3 loop is CASSTGGGSGNTIYF. CDR3 coding DNA: TGTGCCAGCAGCACGGGGGGGGGCTCTGGAAACACCATATATTTT. The J gene is TRBJ1-3, the V gene TRBV9; D is possibly TRBD1 (5 bases). The V gene lost 4 bases and the J gene lost 0 bases, with 11 bases spanning the gap. Germline CDR1 and CDR2: SGDLS and YYNGEE. The CDR3 runs to 15 residues.

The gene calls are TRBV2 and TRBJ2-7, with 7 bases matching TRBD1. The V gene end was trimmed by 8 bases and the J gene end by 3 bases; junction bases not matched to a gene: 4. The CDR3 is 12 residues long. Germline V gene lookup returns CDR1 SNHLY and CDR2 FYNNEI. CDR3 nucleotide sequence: TGTGCCAGCCTGGGACAGCTCTACGAGCAGTACTTC. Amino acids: CASLGQLYEQYF.